Described below is a single T cell receptor beta chain sequence and its context. What it recognizes is unknown. UMIs and sample barcodes were carried by the TCR alpha and TCR beta cDNA libraries that 5'RACE produced using constant-segment primers. One entry per CDR3 protein results from TCRdb running MiXCR on the 5' RACE reads. The data show around 340,000 distinct CDR3 sequences, with 15% to 20% seen just once and about 20% held by the top ten. This sample was taken from a study of T-cell memory formation after mild COVID-19. V dropped 2 bases and J dropped 1; count of bases not matched to a gene: 10. The CDR3 sequence is 17 residues long. The V gene's germline CDR1 is MNHEY and CDR2 SVGEGT. The study's findings and limits: The appearance of some responding clones in pre-infection memory suggested that cross-reactive memory joined.

The receptor was derived from a man younger than 35 who had mild COVID-19 (a few samples of this study predate the infection). Cell type and time point are not known. The rearrangement joins TRBV6-2 or TRBV6-3 to TRBJ1-1, with TRBD1 matching over 7 bases. Material: PBMCs or a T cell subset sorted from them (not recorded which). CDR3 region: CASSYVRQGMPNTEAFF. DNA for the CDR3: TGTGCCAGCAGTTACGTCCGACAGGGTATGCCGAACACTGAAGCTTTCTTT.